This T cell receptor (beta chain) was profiled in a study of blood T cell repertoires in COVID-19. On the study more broadly: Some COVID-19 samples were acute and others convalescent; all came from the United States, Italy and Spain. T cells, B-cell-depleted T cells, or PBMCs supplied cDNA or gDNA.

Sequencing used immunoSEQ multiplex PCR; TCRdb keeps in-frame clones, though not all of them. The sample includes approximately 69,000 clones, 65% to 85% of them seen just once. V dropped 4 bases and J dropped 2 bases, with 9 bases sitting between them. This CDR3 region has 14 residues. Germline CDR1 is KGHDR and CDR2 is SFDVKD. The TCR sequence derives from a woman aged 55-75 years with acute or convalescent COVID-19. This rearrangement joins TRBV24-1 to TRBJ2-3; D remains ambiguous. The source material was peripheral blood. The CDR3 nucleotides read TGTGCCACCAGTGACACTAAAGCCACAGATACGCAGTATTTT. Translating it yields CATSDTKATDTQYF.